This entry concerns a single T cell receptor beta chain. Its antigen is not known. This entry is derived from a study of T cell repertoires in cytomegalovirus infection. In the study overall: Recently identified HLA-C-restricted CMV epitopes and well-studied HLA-B-restricted CMV epitopes were used by the study.

V was pared by 6 bases and J by 4 bases, with 23 bases of the junction left unmatched. CDR1 and CDR2 (germline): MDHEN, SYDVKM. The CDR3 has 20 amino acids. Study observations and caveats: HLA-C-restricted CMV clonotypes gave the most frequent clonotype in two of eight donors. Pooled public TCR beta family frequency picked out CMV carriers with the relevant HLA.

TCRdb used MiXCR to reprocess the reads, holding one entry per CDR3 protein. The sample yields 640,000 or so distinct CDR3 sequences, around 30% seen once. The chain combines TRBV28 with TRBJ1-3, with 8 bases that match TRBD1. This TCR came from a human donor in good health (CMV status not recorded). Some clones in this sample may be carry-over from other donors' samples. The sample in question was cultured PBMCs, obtained from culture after CMV antigen stimulation. The CDR3 bases are TGTGCCAGCAGAGAGATCCGGGACAGGTTACGTCGGGGCTTCGGAAACACCATATATTTT. Translated: CASREIRDRLRRGFGNTIYF.